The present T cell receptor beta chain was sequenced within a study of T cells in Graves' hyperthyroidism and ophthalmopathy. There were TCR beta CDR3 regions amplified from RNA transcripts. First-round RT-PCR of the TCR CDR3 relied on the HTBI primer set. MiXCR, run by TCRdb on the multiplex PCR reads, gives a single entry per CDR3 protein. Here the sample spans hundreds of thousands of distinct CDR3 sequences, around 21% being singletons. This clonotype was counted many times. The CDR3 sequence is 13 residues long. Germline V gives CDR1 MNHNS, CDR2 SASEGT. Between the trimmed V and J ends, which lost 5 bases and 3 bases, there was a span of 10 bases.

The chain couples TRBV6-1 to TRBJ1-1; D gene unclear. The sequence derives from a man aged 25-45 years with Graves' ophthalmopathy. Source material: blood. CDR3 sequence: CASSYSSYTEAFF. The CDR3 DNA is TGTGCCAGCAGTTACAGTAGTTACACTGAAGCTTTCTTT.